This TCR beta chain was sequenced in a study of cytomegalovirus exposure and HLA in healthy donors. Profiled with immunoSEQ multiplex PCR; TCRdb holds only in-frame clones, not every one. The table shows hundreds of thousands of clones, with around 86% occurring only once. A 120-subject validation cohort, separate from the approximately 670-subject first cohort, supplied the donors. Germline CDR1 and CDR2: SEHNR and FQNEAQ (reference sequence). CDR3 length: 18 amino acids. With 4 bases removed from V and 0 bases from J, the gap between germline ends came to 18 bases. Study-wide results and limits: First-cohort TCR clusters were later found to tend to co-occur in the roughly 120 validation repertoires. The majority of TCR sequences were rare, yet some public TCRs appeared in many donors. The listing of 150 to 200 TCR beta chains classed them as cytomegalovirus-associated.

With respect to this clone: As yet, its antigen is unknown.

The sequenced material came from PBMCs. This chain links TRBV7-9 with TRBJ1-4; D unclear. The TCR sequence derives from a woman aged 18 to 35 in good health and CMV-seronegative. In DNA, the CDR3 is TGTGCCAGCAGCTCACGGGGAGAGCGCAGAGCAACTAATGAAAAACTGTTTTTT. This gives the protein CASSSRGERRATNEKLFF.